This T cell receptor beta chain came from a study of T cells in Graves' hyperthyroidism and ophthalmopathy. Notes on the study in general: In blood, most of the thyroid clonotypes expanded above 0.001 were also present.

With V trimmed by 4 bases and J by 9 bases, 20 bases remained unmatched. Germline CDR1 and CDR2: SGHNT and YYREEE (reference sequence). This CDR3 spans 18 amino acids. In regard to this clonotype: Its matching antigen is unknown.

The source material, RNA transcripts, was used to amplify TCR beta CDR3 regions. The primer set for the first-round RT-PCR of the TCR CDR3 was HTBI. TCRdb passed the multiplex PCR reads through MiXCR, listing each CDR3 protein once. The data contain about 720,000 distinct CDR3 sequences, under 20% of them singletons. The sequence came from a woman aged 50 to 60 with Graves' hyperthyroidism that later progressed to Graves' ophthalmopathy. The sequencing input was blood. The chain has TRBV5-4 and TRBJ2-1, with 9 bases lining up with TRBD2. For the CDR3, the DNA is TGTGCCAGCAGCGCAATGATTTTGGCGGGGGGGGAGGTAGGTGAGCAGTTCTTC. This codes for CASSAMILAGGEVGEQFF.